The text below deals with one TCR beta chain. A quantity of roughly 0.5 to 1 ug RNA underwent reverse transcription using random hexamers. The CDR3 of TCR beta was amplified by immunoSEQ multiplex PCR across 54 Vbeta and 13 Jbeta. TCRdb called the immunoSEQ multiplex PCR reads again in MiXCR, with one record for every CDR3 protein. The table includes about 300,000 distinct CDR3 sequences, almost 85% detected once. The data originate from a study of CD8 T cells in Susac syndrome. From blood CD8+ and CD4+ T cells, the TCR beta chain was sequenced. Sequenced input: CD8+ T cells from PBMCs. This clonotype was obtained from a human donor with multiple sclerosis.

CDR3 sequence (DNA): TGTGCCAGCAGTTTCTATCGGGAATCCTACGAGCAGTACTTC. It codes for CASSFYRESYEQYF. The V and J genes are TRBV28 and TRBJ2-7, with D possibly being TRBD2 (5 bases). This CDR3 is 14 amino acids long. Per the germline V gene, CDR1 is MDHEN and CDR2 is SYDVKM. Trimming shortened V by 3 bases and J by 1 base, and 10 bases separated the two germline ends.